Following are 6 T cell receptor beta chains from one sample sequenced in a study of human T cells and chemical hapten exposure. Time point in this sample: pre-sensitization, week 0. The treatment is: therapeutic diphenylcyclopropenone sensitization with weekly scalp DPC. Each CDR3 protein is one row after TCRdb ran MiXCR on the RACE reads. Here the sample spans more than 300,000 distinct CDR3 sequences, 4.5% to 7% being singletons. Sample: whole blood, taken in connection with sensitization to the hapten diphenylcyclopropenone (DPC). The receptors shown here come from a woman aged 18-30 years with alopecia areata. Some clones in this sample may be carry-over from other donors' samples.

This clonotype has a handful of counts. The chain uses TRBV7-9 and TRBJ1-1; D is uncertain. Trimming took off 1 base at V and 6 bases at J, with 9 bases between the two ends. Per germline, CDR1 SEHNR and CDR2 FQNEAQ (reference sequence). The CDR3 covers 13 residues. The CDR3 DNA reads TGTGCCAGCAGCTTAGGGAAACGGGCTGAAGCTTTCTTT. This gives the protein CASSLGKRAEAFF. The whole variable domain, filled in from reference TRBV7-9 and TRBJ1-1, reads DTGVSQNPRHKITKRGQNVTFRCDPISEHNRLYWYRQTLGQGPEFLTYFQNEAQLEKSRLLSDRFSAERPKGSFSTLEIQRTEQGDSAMYLCASSLGKRAEAFFGQGTRLTVV.

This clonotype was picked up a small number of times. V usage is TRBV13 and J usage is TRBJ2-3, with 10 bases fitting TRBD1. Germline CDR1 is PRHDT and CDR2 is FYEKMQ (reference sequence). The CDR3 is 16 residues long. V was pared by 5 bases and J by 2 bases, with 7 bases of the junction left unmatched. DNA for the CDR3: TGTGCCAGCAGCACCCGGACAGGGGGTCCCACAGATACGCAGTATTTT. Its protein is CASSTRTGGPTDTQYF.

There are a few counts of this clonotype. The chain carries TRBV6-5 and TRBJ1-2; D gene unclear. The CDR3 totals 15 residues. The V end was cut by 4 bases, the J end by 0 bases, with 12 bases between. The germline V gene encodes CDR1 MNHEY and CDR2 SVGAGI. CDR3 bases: TGTGCCAGCAGTTCCCCTTCCGGGACTAACTATGGCTACACCTTC. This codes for CASSSPSGTNYGYTF.

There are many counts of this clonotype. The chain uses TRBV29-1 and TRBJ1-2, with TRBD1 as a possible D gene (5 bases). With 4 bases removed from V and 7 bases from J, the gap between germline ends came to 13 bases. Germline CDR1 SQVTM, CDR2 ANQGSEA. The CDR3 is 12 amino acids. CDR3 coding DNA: TGCAGCGTTGTGGGACTTGAGGTTGGCTACACCTTC. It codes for CSVVGLEVGYTF.

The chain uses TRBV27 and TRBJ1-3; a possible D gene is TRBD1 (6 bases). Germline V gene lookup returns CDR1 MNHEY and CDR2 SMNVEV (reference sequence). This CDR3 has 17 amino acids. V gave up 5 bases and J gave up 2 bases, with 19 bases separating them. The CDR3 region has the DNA TGTGCCAGCAGTCCCACATTCCCCGGGGGGCCTGGAAACACCATATATTTT. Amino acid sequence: CASSPTFPGGPGNTIYF.

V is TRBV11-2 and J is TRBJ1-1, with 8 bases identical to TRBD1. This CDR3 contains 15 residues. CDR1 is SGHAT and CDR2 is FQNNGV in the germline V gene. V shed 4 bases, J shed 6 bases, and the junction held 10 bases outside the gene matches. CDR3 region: CASSSQQGVGAEAFF. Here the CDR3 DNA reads TGTGCCAGCAGCTCACAACAGGGGGTAGGCGCTGAAGCTTTCTTT.